This T cell receptor (beta chain) emerged from a study of cytomegalovirus exposure and HLA in healthy donors. Study-level points and caveats: In vitro testing confirmed three CMV-associated chains as specific for CMV antigens. Cytomegalovirus status was reportedly diagnosed by the classifier with high sensitivity and specificity.

Sequencing was performed with immunoSEQ multiplex PCR; in TCRdb, only in-frame clones are kept and a portion is missing. The top ten hold about 3% of the sample, which has 65,000 to 70,000 clones, about 90% seen once. V lost 5 bases to trimming and J lost 4 bases; unmatched junction nucleotides: 6. Germline assignment: CDR1 SGHAT and CDR2 FQNNGV. The CDR3 consists of 15 residues. Notes on this clone: Its cognate antigen is unknown.

Material for sequencing was PBMCs. This clonotype was sampled from a man aged 18-30 years in good health and CMV-seronegative. The chain links TRBV11-2 to TRBJ2-7; 12 positions agree with TRBD1. The CDR3 DNA reads as TGTGCCAGCAGCCCCACGGGACAGGGGGCTTACGAGCAGTACTTC. Amino acids: CASSPTGQGAYEQYF.